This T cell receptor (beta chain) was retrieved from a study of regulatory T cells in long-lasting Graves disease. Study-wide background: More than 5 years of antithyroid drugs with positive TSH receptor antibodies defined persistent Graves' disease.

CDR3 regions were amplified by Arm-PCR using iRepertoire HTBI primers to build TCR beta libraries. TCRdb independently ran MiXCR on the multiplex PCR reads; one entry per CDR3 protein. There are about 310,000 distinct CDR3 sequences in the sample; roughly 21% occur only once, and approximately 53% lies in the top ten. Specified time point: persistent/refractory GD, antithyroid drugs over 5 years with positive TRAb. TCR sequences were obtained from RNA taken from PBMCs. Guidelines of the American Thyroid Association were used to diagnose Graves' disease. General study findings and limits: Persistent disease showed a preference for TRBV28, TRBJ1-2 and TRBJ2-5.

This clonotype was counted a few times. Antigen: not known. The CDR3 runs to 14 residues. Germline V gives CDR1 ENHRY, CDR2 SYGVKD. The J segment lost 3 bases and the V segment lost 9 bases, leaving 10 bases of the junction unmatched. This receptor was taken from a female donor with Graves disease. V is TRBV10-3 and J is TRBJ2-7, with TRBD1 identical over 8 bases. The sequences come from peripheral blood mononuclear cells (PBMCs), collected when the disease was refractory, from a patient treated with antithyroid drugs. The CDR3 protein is CAISLQGADYEQYF. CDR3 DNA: TGTGCCATTAGTCTTCAGGGGGCGGACTACGAGCAGTACTTC.